A single sample gave rise to the 3 T cell receptor beta chains below, sequenced in a study of blood T cell repertoires in COVID-19. Assay used: immunoSEQ multiplex PCR; TCRdb lists only in-frame clones, some missing. The sample has some 130,000 clones, 85% to 90% seen once. The sequencing sample was made of peripheral blood. The receptor source for this set is a man aged 60 to 69 with COVID-19, enrolled during active disease.

The genes are TRBV6-2 or TRBV6-3 and TRBJ2-7; D is perhaps TRBD1 (6 bases). Trimming stripped 6 bases from V and 6 bases from J, with 24 bases between. The germline V gene has CDR1 MNHEY and CDR2 SVGEGT. This CDR3 is built from 16 residues. DNA of the CDR3: TGTGCCAGCAGCCACGGGACACGCGGTGGGTTGAGCGAGCAGTACTTC. Amino acids: CASSHGTRGGLSEQYF.

The chain recombines TRBV18 with TRBJ2-1; possible D gene TRBD2, 5 bases. V shed 3 bases and J shed 7 bases, with 16 bases lying between them. CDR1 is KGHSH and CDR2 is LQKENI in the germline V gene. This CDR3 is 15 amino acids long. Written as DNA, the CDR3 is TGTGCCAGCTCACCCGGTGGACTCCCATGGAATGAGCAGTTCTTC. Translating gives CASSPGGLPWNEQFF.

This clone was observed a handful of times. The chain couples TRBV12-5 to TRBJ1-1; D is unresolved. V dropped 6 bases and J dropped 7 bases, with 9 bases sitting between them. The CDR3 length is 11 residues. Germline CDR1 and CDR2: LGHNT and FRNRAP. CDR3 nucleotides: TGTGCTAGTGGGGCACAGTATGAAGCTTTCTTT. Its translation is CASGAQYEAFF.